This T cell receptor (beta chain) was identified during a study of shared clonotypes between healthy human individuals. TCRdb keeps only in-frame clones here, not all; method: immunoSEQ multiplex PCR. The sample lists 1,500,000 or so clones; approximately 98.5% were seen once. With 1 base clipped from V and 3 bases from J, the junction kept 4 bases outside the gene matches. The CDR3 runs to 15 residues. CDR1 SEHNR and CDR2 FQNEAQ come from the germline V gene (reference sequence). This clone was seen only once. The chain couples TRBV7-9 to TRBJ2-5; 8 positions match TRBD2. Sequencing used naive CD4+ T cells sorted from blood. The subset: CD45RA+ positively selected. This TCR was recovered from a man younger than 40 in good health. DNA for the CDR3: TGTGCCAGCAGCTTAGAACTAGCGGTTAAAGAGACCCAGTACTTC. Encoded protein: CASSLELAVKETQYF.